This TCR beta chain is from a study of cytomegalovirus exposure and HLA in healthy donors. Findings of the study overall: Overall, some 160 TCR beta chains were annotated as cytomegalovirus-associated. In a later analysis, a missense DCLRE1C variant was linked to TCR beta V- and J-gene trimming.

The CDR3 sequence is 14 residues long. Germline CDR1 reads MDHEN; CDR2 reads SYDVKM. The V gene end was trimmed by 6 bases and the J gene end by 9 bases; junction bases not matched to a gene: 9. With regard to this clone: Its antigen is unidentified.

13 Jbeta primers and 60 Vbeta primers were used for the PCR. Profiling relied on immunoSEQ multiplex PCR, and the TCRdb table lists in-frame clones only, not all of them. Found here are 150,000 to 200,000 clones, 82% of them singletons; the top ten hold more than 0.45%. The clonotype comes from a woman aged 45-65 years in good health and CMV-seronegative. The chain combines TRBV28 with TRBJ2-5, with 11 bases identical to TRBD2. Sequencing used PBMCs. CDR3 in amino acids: CASSTSGGGGAQYF. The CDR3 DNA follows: TGTGCCAGCAGCACTAGCGGGGGCGGAGGGGCCCAGTACTTC.